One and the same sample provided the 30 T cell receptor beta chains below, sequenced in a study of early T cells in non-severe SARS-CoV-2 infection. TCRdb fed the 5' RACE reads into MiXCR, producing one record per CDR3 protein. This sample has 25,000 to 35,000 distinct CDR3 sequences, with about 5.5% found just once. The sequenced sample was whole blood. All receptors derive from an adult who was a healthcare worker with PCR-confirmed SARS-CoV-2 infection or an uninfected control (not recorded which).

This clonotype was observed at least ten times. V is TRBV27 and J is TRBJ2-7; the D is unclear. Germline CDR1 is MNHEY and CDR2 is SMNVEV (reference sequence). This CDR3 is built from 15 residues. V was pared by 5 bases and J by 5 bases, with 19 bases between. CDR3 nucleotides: TGTGCCAGCAGTACGACTTCTGGGAAAGCCGACGAGCAGTACTTC. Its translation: CASSTTSGKADEQYF.

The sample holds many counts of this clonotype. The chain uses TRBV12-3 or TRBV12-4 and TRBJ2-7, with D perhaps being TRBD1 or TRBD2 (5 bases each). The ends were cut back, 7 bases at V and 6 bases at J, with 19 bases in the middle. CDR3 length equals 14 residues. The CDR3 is CASNPGMGTSEQYF. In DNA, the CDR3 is TGTGCCAGCAACCCGGGAATGGGGACCTCCGAGCAGTACTTC.

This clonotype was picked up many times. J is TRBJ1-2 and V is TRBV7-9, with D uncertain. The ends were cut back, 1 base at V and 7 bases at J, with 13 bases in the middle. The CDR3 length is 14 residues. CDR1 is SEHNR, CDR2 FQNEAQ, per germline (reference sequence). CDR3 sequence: CASSLVLDSSGYTF. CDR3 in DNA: TGTGCCAGCAGCTTAGTCCTGGATAGCAGTGGCTACACCTTC.

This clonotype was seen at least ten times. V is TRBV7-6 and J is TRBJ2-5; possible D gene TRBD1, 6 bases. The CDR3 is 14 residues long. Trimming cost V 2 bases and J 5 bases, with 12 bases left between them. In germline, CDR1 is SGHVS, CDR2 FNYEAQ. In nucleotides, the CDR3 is TGTGCCAGCAGCTTAATCCAGGGGAGCGAGACCCAGTACTTC. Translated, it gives CASSLIQGSETQYF.

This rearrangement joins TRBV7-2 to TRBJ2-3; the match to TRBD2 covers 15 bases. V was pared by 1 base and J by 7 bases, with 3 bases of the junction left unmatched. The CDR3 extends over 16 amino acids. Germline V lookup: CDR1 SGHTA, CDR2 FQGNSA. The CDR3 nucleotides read TGTGCCAGCAGCTTAGAGGGGACTAGCGGGAGGAATACGCAGTATTTT. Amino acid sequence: CASSLEGTSGRNTQYF. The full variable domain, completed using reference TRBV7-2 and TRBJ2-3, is GAGVSQSPSNKVTEKGKDVELRCDPISGHTALYWYRQSLGQGLEFLIYFQGNSAPDKSGLPSDRFSAERTGGSVSTLTIQRTQQEDSAVYLCASSLEGTSGRNTQYFGPGTRLTVL.

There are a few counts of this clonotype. CDR3 DNA sequence: TGTGCCAGCAGTGAGGTCGCCAGGGATGAAACCGGGGAGCTGTTTTTT. It specifies CASSEVARDETGELFF. This chain joins TRBV25-1 and TRBJ2-2; maybe TRBD1 (5 bases). V was trimmed by 3 bases and J by 5 bases, leaving 16 bases between them. The CDR3 totals 16 residues. The germline V gene encodes CDR1 MGHDK and CDR2 SYGVNS.

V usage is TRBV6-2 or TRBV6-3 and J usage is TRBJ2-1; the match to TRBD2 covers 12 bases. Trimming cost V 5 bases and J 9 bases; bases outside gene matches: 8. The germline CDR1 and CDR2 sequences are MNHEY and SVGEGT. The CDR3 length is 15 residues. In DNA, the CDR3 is TGTGCCAGCAGTAGCCGGACTAGCGGGGTTGGTGAGCAGTTCTTC. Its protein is CASSSRTSGVGEQFF.

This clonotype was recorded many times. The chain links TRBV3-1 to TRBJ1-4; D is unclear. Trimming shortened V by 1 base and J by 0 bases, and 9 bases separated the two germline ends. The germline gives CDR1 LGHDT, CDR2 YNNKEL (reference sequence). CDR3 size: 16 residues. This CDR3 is CASSQGFLSTNEKLFF. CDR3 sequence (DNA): TGTGCCAGCAGCCAAGGATTCCTTTCAACTAATGAAAAACTGTTTTTT.

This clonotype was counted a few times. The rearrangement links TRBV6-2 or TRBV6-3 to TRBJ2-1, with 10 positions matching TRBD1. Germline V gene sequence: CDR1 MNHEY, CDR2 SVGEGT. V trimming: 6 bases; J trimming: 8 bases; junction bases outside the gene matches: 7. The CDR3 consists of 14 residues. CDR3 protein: CASRESGTGDEQFF. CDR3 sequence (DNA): TGTGCCAGCAGGGAATCCGGGACAGGGGATGAGCAGTTCTTC.

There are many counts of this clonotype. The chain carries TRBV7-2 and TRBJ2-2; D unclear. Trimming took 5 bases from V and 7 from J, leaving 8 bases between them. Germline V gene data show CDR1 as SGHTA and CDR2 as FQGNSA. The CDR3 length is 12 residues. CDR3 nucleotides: TGTGCCAGCAGCCTCTACGGCGGGGAGCTGTTTTTT. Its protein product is CASSLYGGELFF.

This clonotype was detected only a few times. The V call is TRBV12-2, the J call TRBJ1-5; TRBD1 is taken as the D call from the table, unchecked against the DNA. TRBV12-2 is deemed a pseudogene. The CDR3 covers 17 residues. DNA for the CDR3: TGTGCAAGTGCGACAGGGGGCTGCCCCATCCCAAATCAGCCCCAGCATTTT. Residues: CASATGGCPIPNQPQHF.

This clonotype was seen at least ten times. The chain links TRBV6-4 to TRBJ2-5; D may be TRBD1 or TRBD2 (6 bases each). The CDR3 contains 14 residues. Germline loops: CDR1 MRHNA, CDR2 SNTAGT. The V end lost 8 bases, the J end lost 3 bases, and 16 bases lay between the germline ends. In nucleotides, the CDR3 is TGTGCCAGCCCGACAGGAGGGGGTAAAGAGACCCAGTACTTC. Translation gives CASPTGGGKETQYF.

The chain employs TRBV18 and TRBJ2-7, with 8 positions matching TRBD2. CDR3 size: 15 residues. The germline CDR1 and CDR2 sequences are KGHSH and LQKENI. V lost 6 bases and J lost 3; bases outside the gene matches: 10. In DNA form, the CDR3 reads TGTGCCAGCTCGCTTACCGGGACTAGGGACTACGAGCAGTACTTC. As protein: CASSLTGTRDYEQYF.

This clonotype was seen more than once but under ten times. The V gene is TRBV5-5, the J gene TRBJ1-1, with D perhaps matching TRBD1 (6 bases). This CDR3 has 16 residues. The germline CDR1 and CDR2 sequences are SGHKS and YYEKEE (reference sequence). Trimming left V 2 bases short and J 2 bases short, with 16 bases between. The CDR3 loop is CASSFLSDRPNTEAFF. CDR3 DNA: TGTGCCAGCAGCTTCCTTTCGGACAGACCTAACACTGAAGCTTTCTTT. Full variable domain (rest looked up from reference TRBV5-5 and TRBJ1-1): DAGVTQSPTHLIKTRGQQVTLRCSPISGHKSVSWYQQVLGQGPQFIFQYYEKEERGRGNFPDRFSARQFPNYSSELNVNALLLGDSALYLCASSFLSDRPNTEAFFGQGTRLTVV.

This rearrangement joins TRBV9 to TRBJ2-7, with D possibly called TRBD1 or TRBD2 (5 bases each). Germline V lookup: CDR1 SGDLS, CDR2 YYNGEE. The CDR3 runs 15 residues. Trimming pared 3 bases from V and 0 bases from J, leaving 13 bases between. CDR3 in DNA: TGTGCCAGCAGCGCCGGGACGGCGAGCTCCTACGAGCAGTACTTC. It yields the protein CASSAGTASSYEQYF.

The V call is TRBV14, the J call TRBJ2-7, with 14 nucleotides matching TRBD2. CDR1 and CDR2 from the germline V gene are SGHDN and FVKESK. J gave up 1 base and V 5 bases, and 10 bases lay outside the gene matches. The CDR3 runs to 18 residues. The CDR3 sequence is CASSKWTSGRPRSYEQYF. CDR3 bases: TGTGCCAGCAGCAAATGGACTAGCGGGAGGCCGCGGTCCTACGAGCAGTACTTC.

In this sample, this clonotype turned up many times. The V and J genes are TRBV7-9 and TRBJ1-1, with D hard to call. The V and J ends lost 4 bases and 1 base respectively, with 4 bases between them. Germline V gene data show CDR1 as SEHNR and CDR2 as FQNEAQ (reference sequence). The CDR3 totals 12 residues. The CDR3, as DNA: TGTGCCAGCAGCTGGGGGAACACTGAAGCTTTCTTT. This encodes CASSWGNTEAFF.

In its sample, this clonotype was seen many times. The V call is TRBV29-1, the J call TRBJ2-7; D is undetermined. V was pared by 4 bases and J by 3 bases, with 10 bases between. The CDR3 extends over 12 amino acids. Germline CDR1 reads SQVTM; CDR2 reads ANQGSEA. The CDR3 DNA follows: TGCAGCGTTGTAGGGCAGTTCTACGAGCAGTACTTC. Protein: CSVVGQFYEQYF.

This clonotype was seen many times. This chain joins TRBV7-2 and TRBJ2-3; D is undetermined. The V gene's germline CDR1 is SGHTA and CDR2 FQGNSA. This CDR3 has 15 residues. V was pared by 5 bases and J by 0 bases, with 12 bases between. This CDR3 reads CASSKPKPSTDTQYF. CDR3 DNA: TGTGCCAGCAGCAAACCAAAACCTAGCACAGATACGCAGTATTTT. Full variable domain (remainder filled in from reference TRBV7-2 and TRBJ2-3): GAGVSQSPSNKVTEKGKDVELRCDPISGHTALYWYRQSLGQGLEFLIYFQGNSAPDKSGLPSDRFSAERTGGSVSTLTIQRTQQEDSAVYLCASSKPKPSTDTQYFGPGTRLTVL.

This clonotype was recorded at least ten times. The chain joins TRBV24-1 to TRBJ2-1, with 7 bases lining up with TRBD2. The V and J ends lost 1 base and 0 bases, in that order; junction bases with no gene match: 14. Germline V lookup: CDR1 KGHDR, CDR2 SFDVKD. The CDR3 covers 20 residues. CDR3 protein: CATSDLGTKPRESSYNEQFF. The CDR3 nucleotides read TGTGCCACCAGTGATTTAGGGACTAAACCCCGGGAAAGCTCCTACAATGAGCAGTTCTTC.

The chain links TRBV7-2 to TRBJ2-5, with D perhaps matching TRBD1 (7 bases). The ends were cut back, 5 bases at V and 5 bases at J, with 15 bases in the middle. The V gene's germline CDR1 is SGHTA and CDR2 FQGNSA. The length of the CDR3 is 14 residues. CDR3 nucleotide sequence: TGTGCCAGCAGCATCTCGACAGGGAGGGAGACCCAGTACTTC. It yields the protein CASSISTGRETQYF.

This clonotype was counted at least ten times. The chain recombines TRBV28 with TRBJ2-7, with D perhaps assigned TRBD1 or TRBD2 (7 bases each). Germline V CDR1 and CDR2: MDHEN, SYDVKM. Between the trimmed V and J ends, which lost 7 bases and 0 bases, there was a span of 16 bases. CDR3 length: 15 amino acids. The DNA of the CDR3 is TGTGCCAGCACGGAGAGCGGGACAGCCTCCTACGAGCAGTACTTC. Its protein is CASTESGTASYEQYF.

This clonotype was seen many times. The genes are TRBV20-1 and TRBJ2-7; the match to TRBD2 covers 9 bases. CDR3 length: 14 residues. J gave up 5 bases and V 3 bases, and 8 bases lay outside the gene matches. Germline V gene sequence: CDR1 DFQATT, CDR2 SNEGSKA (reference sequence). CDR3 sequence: CSASRSGRIHEQYF. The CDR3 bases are TGCAGTGCTAGTCGCAGCGGGAGGATCCACGAGCAGTACTTC.

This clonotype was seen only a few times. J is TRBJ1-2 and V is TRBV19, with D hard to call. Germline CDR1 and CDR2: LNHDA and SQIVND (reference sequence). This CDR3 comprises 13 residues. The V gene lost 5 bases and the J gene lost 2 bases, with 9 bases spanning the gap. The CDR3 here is CASSPYLNYGYTF. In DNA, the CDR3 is TGTGCCAGTAGTCCGTACTTGAACTATGGCTACACCTTC. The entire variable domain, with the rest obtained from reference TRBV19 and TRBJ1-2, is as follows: DGGITQSPKYLFRKEGQNVTLSCEQNLNHDAMYWYRQDPGQGLRLIYYSQIVNDFQKGDIAEGYSVSREKKESFPLTVTSAQKNPTAFYLCASSPYLNYGYTFGSGTRLTVV.

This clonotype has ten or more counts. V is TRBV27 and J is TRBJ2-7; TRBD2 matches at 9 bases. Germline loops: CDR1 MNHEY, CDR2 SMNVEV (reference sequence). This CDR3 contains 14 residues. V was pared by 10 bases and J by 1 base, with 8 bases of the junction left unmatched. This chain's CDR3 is CATSGTSTSYEQYF. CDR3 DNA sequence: TGTGCCACCTCCGGGACTAGCACATCCTACGAGCAGTACTTC.

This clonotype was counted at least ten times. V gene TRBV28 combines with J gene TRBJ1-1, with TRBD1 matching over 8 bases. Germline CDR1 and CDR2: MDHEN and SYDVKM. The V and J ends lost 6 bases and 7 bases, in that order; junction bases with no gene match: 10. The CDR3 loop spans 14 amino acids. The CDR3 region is CASRTGQANREAFF. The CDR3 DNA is TGTGCCAGCAGGACGGGACAGGCGAATCGTGAAGCTTTCTTT.

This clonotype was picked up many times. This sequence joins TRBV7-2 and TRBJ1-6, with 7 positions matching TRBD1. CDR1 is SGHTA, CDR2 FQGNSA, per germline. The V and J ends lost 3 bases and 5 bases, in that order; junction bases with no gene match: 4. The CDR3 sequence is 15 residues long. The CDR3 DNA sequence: TGTGCCAGCAGCTTGACAGGGACAAATAATTCACCCCTCCACTTT. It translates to CASSLTGTNNSPLHF.

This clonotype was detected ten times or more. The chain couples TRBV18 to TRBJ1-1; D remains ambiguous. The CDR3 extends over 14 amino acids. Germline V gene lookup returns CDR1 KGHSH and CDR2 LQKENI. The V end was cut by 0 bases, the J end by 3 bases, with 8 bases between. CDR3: CASSPPGPYTEAFF. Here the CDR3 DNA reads TGTGCCAGCTCACCACCCGGACCATACACTGAAGCTTTCTTT.

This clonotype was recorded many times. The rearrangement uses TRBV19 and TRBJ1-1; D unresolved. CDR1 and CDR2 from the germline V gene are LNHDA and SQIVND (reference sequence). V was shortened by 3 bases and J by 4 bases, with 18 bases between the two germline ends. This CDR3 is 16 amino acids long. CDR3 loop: CASSIVGRALSTEAFF. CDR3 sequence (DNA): TGTGCCAGTAGTATCGTAGGAAGGGCATTAAGCACTGAAGCTTTCTTT.

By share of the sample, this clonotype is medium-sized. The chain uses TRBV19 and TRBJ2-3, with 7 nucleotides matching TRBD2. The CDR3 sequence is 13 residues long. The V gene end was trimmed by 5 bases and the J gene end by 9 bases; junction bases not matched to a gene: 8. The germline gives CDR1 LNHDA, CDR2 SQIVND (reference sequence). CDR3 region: CASSRDYPSTQYF. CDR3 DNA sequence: TGTGCCAGTAGTCGGGACTACCCTTCGACGCAGTATTTT.